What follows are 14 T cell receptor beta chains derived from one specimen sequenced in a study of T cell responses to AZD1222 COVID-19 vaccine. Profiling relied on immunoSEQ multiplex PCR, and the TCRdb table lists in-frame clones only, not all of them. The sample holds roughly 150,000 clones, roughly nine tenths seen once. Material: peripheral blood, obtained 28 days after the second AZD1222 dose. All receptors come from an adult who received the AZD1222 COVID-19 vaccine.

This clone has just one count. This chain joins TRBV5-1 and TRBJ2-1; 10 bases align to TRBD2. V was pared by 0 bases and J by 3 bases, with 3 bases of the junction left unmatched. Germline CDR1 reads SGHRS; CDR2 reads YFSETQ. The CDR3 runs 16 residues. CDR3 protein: CASSLDASGSYNEQFF. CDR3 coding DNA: TGCGCCAGCAGCTTGGATGCTAGCGGGAGCTACAATGAGCAGTTCTTC.

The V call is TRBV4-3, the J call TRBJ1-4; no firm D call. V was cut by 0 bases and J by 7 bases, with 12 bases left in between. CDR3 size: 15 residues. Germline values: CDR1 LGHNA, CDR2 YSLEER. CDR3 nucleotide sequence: TGCGCCAGCAGCCAAGACAACCTGTTGAGTGAAAAACTGTTTTTT. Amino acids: CASSQDNLLSEKLFF.

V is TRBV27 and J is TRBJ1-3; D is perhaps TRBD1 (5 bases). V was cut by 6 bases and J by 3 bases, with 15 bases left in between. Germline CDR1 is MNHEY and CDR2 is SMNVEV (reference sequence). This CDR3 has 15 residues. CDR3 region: CASSIRAGGGNTIYF. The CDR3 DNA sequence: TGTGCCAGCAGCATCAGGGCAGGAGGTGGAAACACCATATATTTT.

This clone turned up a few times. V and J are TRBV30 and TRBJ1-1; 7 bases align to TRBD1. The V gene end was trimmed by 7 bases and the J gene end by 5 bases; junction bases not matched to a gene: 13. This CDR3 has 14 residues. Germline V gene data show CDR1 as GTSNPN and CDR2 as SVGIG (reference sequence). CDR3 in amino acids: CASKLTGFGTEAFF. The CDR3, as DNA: TGTGCCTCGAAATTGACAGGGTTCGGAACTGAAGCTTTCTTT.

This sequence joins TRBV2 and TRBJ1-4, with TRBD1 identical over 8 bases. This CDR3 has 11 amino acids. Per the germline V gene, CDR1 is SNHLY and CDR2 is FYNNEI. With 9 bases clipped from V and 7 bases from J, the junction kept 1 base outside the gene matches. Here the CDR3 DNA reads TGTGCCAGACAGGGGGTTGAAAAACTGTTTTTT. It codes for CARQGVEKLFF.

The CDR3 sequence is CASSQDLSGRRTGELFF. The CDR3, as DNA: TGTGCCAGCAGCCAAGATCTCAGCGGGAGGCGCACCGGGGAGCTGTTTTTT. The chain couples TRBV3-1 (or the pseudogene TRBV3-2) to TRBJ2-2; TRBD2 matches 9 bases. The germline V gene has CDR1 LGHDT and CDR2 YNNKEL (reference sequence). J gave up 4 bases and V 0 bases, and 6 bases lay outside the gene matches. The CDR3 consists of 17 residues.

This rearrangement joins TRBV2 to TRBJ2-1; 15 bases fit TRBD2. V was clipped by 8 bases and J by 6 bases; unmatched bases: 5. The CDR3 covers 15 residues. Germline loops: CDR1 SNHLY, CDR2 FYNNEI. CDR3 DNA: TGTGCCAGCCCCGGGACTAGCGGGGGGCCCAATGAGCAGTTCTTC. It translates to CASPGTSGGPNEQFF.

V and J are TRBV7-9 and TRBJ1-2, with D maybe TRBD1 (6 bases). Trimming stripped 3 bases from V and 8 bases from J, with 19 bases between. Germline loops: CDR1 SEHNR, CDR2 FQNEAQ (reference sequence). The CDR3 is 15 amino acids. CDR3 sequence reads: CASSFRGRGVDGYTF. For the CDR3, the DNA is TGTGCCAGCAGCTTCAGGGGCAGAGGTGTCGACGGCTACACCTTC.

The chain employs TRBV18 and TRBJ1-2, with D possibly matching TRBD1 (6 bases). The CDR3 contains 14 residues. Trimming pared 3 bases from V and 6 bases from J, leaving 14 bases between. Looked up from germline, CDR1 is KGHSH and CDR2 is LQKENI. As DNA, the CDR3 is TGTGCCAGCTCACCCGCCCAGGGGAGGCATGGCTACACCTTC. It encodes CASSPAQGRHGYTF.

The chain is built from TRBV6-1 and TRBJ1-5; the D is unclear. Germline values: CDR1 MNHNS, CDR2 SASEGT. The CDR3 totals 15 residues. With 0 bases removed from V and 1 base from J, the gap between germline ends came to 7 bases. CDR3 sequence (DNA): TGTGCCAGCAGTGAAGCGGACGGAAGCAATCAGCCCCAGCATTTT. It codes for CASSEADGSNQPQHF.

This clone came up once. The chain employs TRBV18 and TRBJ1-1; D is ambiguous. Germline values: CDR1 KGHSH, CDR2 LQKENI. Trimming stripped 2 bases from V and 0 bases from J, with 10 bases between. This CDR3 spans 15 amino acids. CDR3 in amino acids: CASSPETGMNTEAFF. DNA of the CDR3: TGTGCCAGCTCACCAGAGACGGGTATGAACACTGAAGCTTTCTTT.

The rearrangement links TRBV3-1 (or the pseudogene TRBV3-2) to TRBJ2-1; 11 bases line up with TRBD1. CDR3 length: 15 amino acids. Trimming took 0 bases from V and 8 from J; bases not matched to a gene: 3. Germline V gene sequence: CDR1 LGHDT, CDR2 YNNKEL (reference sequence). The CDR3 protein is CASSQDRTGGYEQFF. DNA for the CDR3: TGTGCCAGCAGCCAAGATAGGACAGGGGGCTATGAGCAGTTCTTC.

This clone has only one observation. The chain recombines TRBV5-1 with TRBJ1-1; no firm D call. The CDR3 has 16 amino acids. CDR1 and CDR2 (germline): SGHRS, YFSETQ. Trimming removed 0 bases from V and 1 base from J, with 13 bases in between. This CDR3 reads CASSLARTTTNTEAFF. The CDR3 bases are TGCGCCAGCAGCTTGGCTCGGACCACTACGAACACTGAAGCTTTCTTT.

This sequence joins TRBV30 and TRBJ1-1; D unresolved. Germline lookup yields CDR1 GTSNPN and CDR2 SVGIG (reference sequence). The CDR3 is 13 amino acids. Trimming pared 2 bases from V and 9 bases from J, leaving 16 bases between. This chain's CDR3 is CAWSPRTPPKAFF. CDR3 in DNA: TGTGCCTGGAGTCCGAGGACCCCTCCTAAAGCTTTCTTT.